This T cell receptor beta chain is from a study of vaccination and CD4 T cells after COVID-19. Treatment given: roughly nine-day PBMC culture with coronavirus spike peptide pools or control peptides (ViraFEST assay). Positive PCR dates spanned March to December 2020, predating US Alpha, Beta and Delta variants. With around ten days of culture completed, CD4+ T cells were isolated by negative selection. Study outcomes and limitations: Nearly all convalescent vaccine-specific clones, 304 of 307, recognized only SARS-CoV-2 spike.

Germline V gene sequence: CDR1 LGHNT, CDR2 FRNRAP. CDR3 size: 12 residues. With 5 bases removed from V and 4 bases from J, the gap between germline ends came to 7 bases. The Oncomine TCR Beta short-read assay was applied to DNA of cultured CD4+ T cells. The authors extracted genomic DNA from cultured CD4+ T cells. TCRdb reprocessed the PCR reads with MiXCR, giving one entry per CDR3 protein. The sample lists about 12,000 distinct CDR3 sequences; roughly 48% were seen once. With respect to this clonotype: Its cognate antigen is unknown.

This chain joins TRBV12-5 and TRBJ2-3; D call uncertain. This receptor was obtained from a human donor who had recovered from COVID-19. Source material: CD4+ T cells from blood, cultured in vitro. The DNA for the CDR3 is TGTGCTAGTGGTCAAGTCTCAGATACGCAGTATTTT. Residues: CASGQVSDTQYF.